The next 19 T cell receptor beta chains were all read from a single sample in a study of T cell repertoires in ileal Crohn's disease. Method: immunoSEQ multiplex PCR; TCRdb's copy keeps in-frame clones and lacks some. The sample comprises several thousand clones, over 80% of which are singletons, and 4.5% to 6% rests with the top ten. Sequencing was carried out using ileal tissue. These receptors all come from an adult with Crohn's disease.

This clone has a handful of counts. V is TRBV6-1 and J is TRBJ2-1, with D perhaps given as TRBD1 or TRBD2 (5 bases each). With 3 bases removed from V and 4 bases from J, the gap between germline ends came to 13 bases. Looked up from germline, CDR1 is MNHNS and CDR2 is SASEGT. This CDR3 is 15 amino acids long. The CDR3 loop is CASSEGPGGYNEQFF. CDR3 nucleotide sequence: TGTGCCAGCAGTGAGGGCCCTGGGGGTTACAATGAGCAGTTCTTC.

This clone has only a few counts. The chain combines TRBV30 with TRBJ2-2; D assignment may be TRBD1 or TRBD2 (5 bases each). From germline, CDR1 is GTSNPN and CDR2 SVGIG (reference sequence). Trimming cost V 2 bases and J 6 bases, with 13 bases left between them. The CDR3 totals 14 residues. CDR3: CAWSLPGTAGELFF. The CDR3 nucleotides are TGTGCCTGGAGTTTACCAGGGACGGCCGGGGAGCTGTTTTTT.

The table lists this clone with a few counts. V usage is TRBV6-1 and J usage is TRBJ2-7, with 11 bases matching TRBD2. V was clipped by 3 bases and J by 4 bases; unmatched bases: 8. The CDR3 sequence is 16 residues long. Germline V lookup: CDR1 MNHNS, CDR2 SASEGT. The CDR3 DNA sequence: TGTGCCAGCAGTGATTCCGGGACTAGCGGCAAATACGAGCAGTACTTC. Protein product: CASSDSGTSGKYEQYF.

The chain has TRBV10-1 and TRBJ2-2, with 8 bases fitting TRBD1. Per germline, CDR1 WNHNN and CDR2 SYGVQD (reference sequence). CDR3 length: 15 amino acids. With V trimmed by 2 bases and J by 5 bases, 4 bases remained unmatched. CDR3 DNA: TGCGCCAGCAGTGAGAGTCAGGGGGCTACCGGGGAGCTGTTTTTT. Amino acids: CASSESQGATGELFF.

The count of this clone is one. The gene calls are TRBV28 and TRBJ1-5; D unresolved. V was cut by 6 bases and J by 1 base, with 10 bases left in between. This CDR3 is 14 amino acids long. The germline CDR1 and CDR2 sequences are MDHEN and SYDVKM. This CDR3 reads CASRTHVSNQPQHF. DNA for the CDR3: TGTGCCAGCAGGACACATGTGAGCAATCAGCCCCAGCATTTT. The whole variable domain, remainder taken from reference TRBV28 and TRBJ1-5, is DVKVTQSSRYLVKRTGEKVFLECVQDMDHENMFWYRQDPGLGLRLIYFSYDVKMKEKGDIPEGYSVSREKKERFSLILESASTNQTSMYLCASRTHVSNQPQHFGDGTRLSIL.

This clone was seen a handful of times. This chain links TRBV2 with TRBJ2-3, with TRBD1 identical over 7 bases. The length of the CDR3 is 13 residues. With 7 bases clipped from V and 2 bases from J, the junction kept 3 bases outside the gene matches. Germline CDR1 SNHLY, CDR2 FYNNEI. The CDR3 loop reads CASNRGDTDTQYF. The CDR3 DNA follows: TGTGCCAGCAACAGGGGAGACACAGATACGCAGTATTTT. The variable domain in full, with the rest retrieved from reference TRBV2 and TRBJ2-3, is EPEVTQTPSHQVTQMGQEVILRCVPISNHLYFYWYRQILGQKVEFLVSFYNNEISEKSEIFDDQFSVERPDGSNFTLKIRSTKLEDSAMYFCASNRGDTDTQYFGPGTRLTVL.

The rearrangement uses TRBV5-8 and TRBJ1-2; 7 bases map to TRBD1. Germline trimming cut 0 bases from V and 0 bases from J; bases unmatched to any gene: 2. Germline V gene data show CDR1 as SGHTS and CDR2 as YDEGEE. The CDR3 has 15 amino acids. The CDR3: CASSLVRGANYGYTF. The CDR3, as DNA: TGTGCCAGCAGCTTGGTCAGGGGGGCTAACTATGGCTACACCTTC.

The sample holds a few counts of this clone. The chain has TRBV4-1 and TRBJ2-1; 14 bases are a match to TRBD2. The junction had 14 bases not matched to a gene; V was cut back by 0 bases and J by 7 bases. Germline CDR1 reads MGHRA; CDR2 reads YSYEKL. This CDR3 is 20 amino acids long. The CDR3 here is CASSQDWWGTSGRGGNEQFF. The CDR3 DNA follows: TGCGCCAGCAGCCAAGATTGGTGGGGGACTAGCGGGAGAGGCGGGAATGAGCAGTTCTTC.

The chain employs TRBV4-3 and TRBJ2-3; possibly TRBD1 for D (5 bases). The CDR3 contains 16 residues. Trimming left V 1 base short and J 0 bases short, with 11 bases between. CDR1 LGHNA and CDR2 YSLEER come from the germline V gene. CDR3 sequence reads: CASSQVTASSTDTQYF. CDR3 coding DNA: TGCGCCAGCAGCCAAGTGACAGCCTCTAGCACAGATACGCAGTATTTT.

This chain connects TRBV10-3 to TRBJ1-5; 9 bases line up with TRBD1. Germline V gene lookup returns CDR1 ENHRY and CDR2 SYGVKD. The CDR3 is 15 residues long. V shed 0 bases, J shed 6 bases, and the junction held 3 bases outside the gene matches. Here the CDR3 reads CAISESTGGIQPQHF. CDR3 nucleotide sequence: TGTGCCATCAGTGAGTCAACAGGGGGCATTCAGCCCCAGCATTTT.

This clone was seen only a few times. This chain links TRBV15 with TRBJ2-1; the D is unclear. V was trimmed by 0 bases and J by 8 bases, leaving 17 bases between them. This CDR3 is built from 16 residues. Germline V gives CDR1 LNHNV, CDR2 YYDKDF (reference sequence). Here the CDR3 DNA reads TGTGCCACCAGCAGAGATGATATAGGCCCTGGGGATGAGCAGTTCTTC. This translates into CATSRDDIGPGDEQFF.

This sequence joins TRBV4-1 and TRBJ1-5; no firm D call. CDR3 length: 15 amino acids. V was cut by 0 bases and J by 1 base, with 7 bases left in between. Germline lookup yields CDR1 MGHRA and CDR2 YSYEKL. CDR3 in amino acids: CASSQEARSNQPQHF. The CDR3 nucleotides read TGCGCCAGCAGCCAAGAAGCCAGGAGCAATCAGCCCCAGCATTTT.

The chain employs TRBV5-4 and TRBJ2-7; D is ambiguous. Germline V gene sequence: CDR1 SGHNT, CDR2 YYREEE (reference sequence). The CDR3 is made up of 15 amino acids. Trimming shortened V by 4 bases and J by 0 bases, and 14 bases separated the two germline ends. The CDR3 loop is CASSLGPGNSYEQYF. As DNA, the CDR3 is TGTGCCAGCAGCCTGGGTCCCGGAAACTCCTACGAGCAGTACTTC.

This clone is termed large. The chain couples TRBV4-3 to TRBJ1-2, with D possibly TRBD1 on 5 matching bases. The V end lost 2 bases, the J end lost 5 bases, and 21 bases lay between the germline ends. The CDR3 extends over 17 amino acids. CDR1 and CDR2 from the germline V gene are LGHNA and YSLEER. CDR3 DNA: TGCGCCAGCAGCCAAACCCGGGCCGCGTCGGGACGGTATGGCTACACCTTC. Translation gives CASSQTRAASGRYGYTF.

V gene TRBV5-4 combines with J gene TRBJ1-1; 7 nucleotides agree with TRBD1. The ends lost 4 bases at V and 1 base at J; junction bases unmatched: 7. Germline CDR1 is SGHNT and CDR2 is YYREEE (reference sequence). This CDR3 has 15 amino acids. The CDR3 here is CASSERGQQNTEAFF. In DNA, the CDR3 is TGTGCCAGCAGCGAGAGGGGACAGCAGAACACTGAAGCTTTCTTT. The entire variable domain, with the rest obtained from reference TRBV5-4 and TRBJ1-1, is as follows: ETGVTQSPTHLIKTRGQQVTLRCSSQSGHNTVSWYQQALGQGPQFIFQYYREEENGRGNFPPRFSGLQFPNYSSELNVNALELDDSALYLCASSERGQQNTEAFFGQGTRLTVV.

V is TRBV2 and J is TRBJ2-3; 12 bases match TRBD2. Germline CDR1 reads SNHLY; CDR2 reads FYNNEI. V gave up 10 bases and J gave up 2 bases; unmatched junction bases: 4. The length of the CDR3 is 14 residues. CDR3: CATRLAGVTDTQYF. The CDR3 nucleotides are TGTGCCACCCGACTAGCGGGGGTCACAGATACGCAGTATTTT.

The V gene is TRBV6-5, the J gene TRBJ2-2; D is ambiguous. From germline, CDR1 is MNHEY and CDR2 SVGAGI. CDR3 length equals 13 residues. Deletions cut 6 bases from V and 1 base from J, with 6 bases between. CDR3 bases: TGTGCCAGCAGGAAGGGGAACACCGGGGAGCTGTTTTTT. Its translation: CASRKGNTGELFF.

The rearrangement uses TRBV10-3 and TRBJ1-1; D perhaps matches TRBD1 (5 bases). V was trimmed by 0 bases and J by 2 bases, leaving 10 bases between them. In germline, CDR1 is ENHRY, CDR2 SYGVKD. This CDR3 is 15 amino acids long. CDR3 DNA sequence: TGTGCCATCAGTGAGTCCGGGACGAGAAACACTGAAGCTTTCTTT. Its protein is CAISESGTRNTEAFF.

This clone turned up a few times. J is TRBJ2-2 and V is TRBV7-9; D is ambiguous. V lost 3 bases to trimming and J lost 5 bases, with 7 bases between them. The CDR3 has 13 residues. CDR1 and CDR2 from the germline V gene are SEHNR and FQNEAQ (reference sequence). The CDR3 loop is CASSFWKTGELFF. The CDR3 DNA reads as TGTGCCAGCAGCTTTTGGAAAACCGGGGAGCTGTTTTTT. The variable domain in full, completed from reference TRBV7-9 and TRBJ2-2, reads DTGVSQNPRHKITKRGQNVTFRCDPISEHNRLYWYRQTLGQGPEFLTYFQNEAQLEKSRLLSDRFSAERPKGSFSTLEIQRTEQGDSAMYLCASSFWKTGELFFGEGSRLTVL.